The sequence of this T cell receptor (beta chain) was determined in a study of metastatic and nonmetastatic thyroid tumors. On the study more broadly: Repertoires were compared across blood and tumor or nodule tissue from malignant and benign thyroid patients. Findings of the study overall: Malignant thyroid tumors reportedly had TCR beta diversity that was significantly higher than in benign nodules, in blood and tumor.

CDR1 and CDR2 (germline): MNHNS, SASEGT. J gave up 1 base and V 6 bases, and 2 bases lay outside the gene matches. This CDR3 has 14 residues. No patient had received any treatment before thyroid surgery. In its sample, this clone was seen many times. Its antigen is unidentified. MiXCR reprocessed the PCR reads for TCRdb. The data contain approximately 17,000 clones, roughly 27% of them seen just once; the ten biggest clones take up approximately 13%. Sequences were obtained from adjacent normal tissue. The receptor was derived from a female donor with papillary thyroid cancer or a benign thyroid nodule (not recorded which). Some clones in this sample may be carry-over from other donors' samples. The V gene is TRBV6-1, the J gene TRBJ2-2; TRBD1 aligns across 7 bases. The CDR3 DNA sequence: TGTGCCAGCAGACGGACAGGGAACACCGGGGAGCTGTTTTTT. Translation gives CASRRTGNTGELFF.